The present T cell receptor (beta chain) was sequenced within a study of T cell clonotyping in hematopoietic cell transplantation. Whole-study results and caveats: Broader posttransplant TCR repertoire diversity was predicted by graft donor and pretransplant recipient Inverse Simpson Index values. Without cell sorting, CD4 versus CD8 contributions remain unresolved.

CDR1 is SGHRS, CDR2 YFSETQ, per germline. This CDR3 has 13 amino acids. With 4 bases removed from V and 3 bases from J, the gap between germline ends came to 7 bases. Assay used: immunoSEQ multiplex PCR; TCRdb lists only in-frame clones, some missing. Of about 36,000 clones in the sample, about 90% were seen once. As concerns this clone: The antigen remains unidentified.

Sample: peripheral blood mononuclear cells. This clonotype originated in a woman in her thirties or forties in good health. Some clones in this sample may be carry-over from other donors' samples. This chain uses TRBV5-1 with TRBJ1-4; D is unclear. The CDR3: CASSQEPNEKLFF. The CDR3 region has the DNA TGCGCCAGCAGCCAGGAGCCTAATGAAAAACTGTTTTTT.